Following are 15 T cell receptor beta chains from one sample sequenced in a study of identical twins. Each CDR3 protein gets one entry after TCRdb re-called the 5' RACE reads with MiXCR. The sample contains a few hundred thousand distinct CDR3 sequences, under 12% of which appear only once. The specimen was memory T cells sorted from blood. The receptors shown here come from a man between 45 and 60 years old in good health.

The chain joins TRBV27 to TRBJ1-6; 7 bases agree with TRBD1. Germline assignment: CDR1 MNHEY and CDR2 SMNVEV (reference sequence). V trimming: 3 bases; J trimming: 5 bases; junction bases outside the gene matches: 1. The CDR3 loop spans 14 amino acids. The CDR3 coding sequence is TGTGCCAGCAGTTTTGGACAGGATAATTCACCCCTCCACTTT. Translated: CASSFGQDNSPLHF.

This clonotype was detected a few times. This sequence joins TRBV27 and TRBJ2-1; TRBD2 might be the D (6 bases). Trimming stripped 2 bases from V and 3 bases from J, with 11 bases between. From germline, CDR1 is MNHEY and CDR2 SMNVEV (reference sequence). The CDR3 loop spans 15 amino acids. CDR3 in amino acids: CASSLLAGSYNEQFF. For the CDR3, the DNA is TGTGCCAGCAGTTTACTGGCGGGGAGCTACAATGAGCAGTTCTTC.

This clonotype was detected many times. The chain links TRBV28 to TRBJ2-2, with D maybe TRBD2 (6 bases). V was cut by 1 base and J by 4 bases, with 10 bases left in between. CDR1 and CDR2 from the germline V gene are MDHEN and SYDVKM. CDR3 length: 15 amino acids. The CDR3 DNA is TGTGCCAGCAGTTTATTGGCAGCGGGCACCGGGGAGCTGTTTTTT. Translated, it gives CASSLLAAGTGELFF. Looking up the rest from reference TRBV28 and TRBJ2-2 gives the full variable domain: DVKVTQSSRYLVKRTGEKVFLECVQDMDHENMFWYRQDPGLGLRLIYFSYDVKMKEKGDIPEGYSVSREKKERFSLILESASTNQTSMYLCASSLLAAGTGELFFGEGSRLTVL.

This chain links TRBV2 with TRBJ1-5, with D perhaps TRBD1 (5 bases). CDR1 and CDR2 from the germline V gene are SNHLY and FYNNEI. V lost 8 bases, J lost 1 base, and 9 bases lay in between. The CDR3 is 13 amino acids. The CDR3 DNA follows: TGTGCCAGCGGACGGGACAGCAATCAGCCCCAGCATTTT. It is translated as CASGRDSNQPQHF.

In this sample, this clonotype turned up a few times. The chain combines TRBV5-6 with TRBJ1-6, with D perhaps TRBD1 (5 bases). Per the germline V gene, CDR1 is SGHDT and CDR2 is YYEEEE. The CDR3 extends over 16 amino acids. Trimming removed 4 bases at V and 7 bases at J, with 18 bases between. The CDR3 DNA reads TGTGCCAGCAGCCGATTTGGGACCGGGGCCAATTCACCCCTCCACTTT. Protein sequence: CASSRFGTGANSPLHF.

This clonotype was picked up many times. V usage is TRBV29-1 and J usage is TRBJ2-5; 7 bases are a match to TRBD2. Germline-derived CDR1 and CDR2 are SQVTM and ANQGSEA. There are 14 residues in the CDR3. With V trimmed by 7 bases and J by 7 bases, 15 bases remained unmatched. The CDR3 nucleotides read TGCAGCGGTGGTGGGGCTAGCGGAGGTGGGACCCAGTACTTC. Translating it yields CSGGGASGGGTQYF.

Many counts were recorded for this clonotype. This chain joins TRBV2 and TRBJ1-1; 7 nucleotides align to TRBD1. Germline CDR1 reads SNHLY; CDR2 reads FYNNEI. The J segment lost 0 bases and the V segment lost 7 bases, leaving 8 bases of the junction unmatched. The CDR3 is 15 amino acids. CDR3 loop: CASKKGTAMNTEAFF. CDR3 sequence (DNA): TGTGCCAGCAAAAAGGGGACAGCAATGAACACTGAAGCTTTCTTT.

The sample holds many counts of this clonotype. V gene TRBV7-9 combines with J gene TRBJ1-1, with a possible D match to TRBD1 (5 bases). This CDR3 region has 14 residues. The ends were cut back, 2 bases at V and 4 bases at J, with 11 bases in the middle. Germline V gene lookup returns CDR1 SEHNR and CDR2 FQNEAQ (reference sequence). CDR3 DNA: TGTGCCAGCAGCTTACTTGGGACCACCACTGAAGCTTTCTTT. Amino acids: CASSLLGTTTEAFF.

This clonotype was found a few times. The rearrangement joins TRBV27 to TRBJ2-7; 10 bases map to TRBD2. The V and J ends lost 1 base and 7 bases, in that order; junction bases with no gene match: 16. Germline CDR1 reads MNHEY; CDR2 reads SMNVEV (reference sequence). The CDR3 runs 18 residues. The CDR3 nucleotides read TGTGCCAGCAGTTTATTCGGTCTAGCGGGAGAGGGGCACTGGGAGCAGTACTTC. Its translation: CASSLFGLAGEGHWEQYF.

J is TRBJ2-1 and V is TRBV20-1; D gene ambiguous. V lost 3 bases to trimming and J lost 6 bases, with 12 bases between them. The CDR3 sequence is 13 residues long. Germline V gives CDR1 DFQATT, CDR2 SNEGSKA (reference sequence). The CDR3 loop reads CSARRTGPNEQFF. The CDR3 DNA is TGCAGTGCTAGGCGTACGGGTCCCAATGAGCAGTTCTTC.

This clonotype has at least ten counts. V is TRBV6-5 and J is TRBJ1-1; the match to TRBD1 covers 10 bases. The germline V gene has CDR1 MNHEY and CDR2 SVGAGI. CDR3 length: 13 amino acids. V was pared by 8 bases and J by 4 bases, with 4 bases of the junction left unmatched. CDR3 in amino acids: CASVRDRGTEAFF. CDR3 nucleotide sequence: TGTGCCAGCGTTAGGGACAGGGGCACTGAAGCTTTCTTT.

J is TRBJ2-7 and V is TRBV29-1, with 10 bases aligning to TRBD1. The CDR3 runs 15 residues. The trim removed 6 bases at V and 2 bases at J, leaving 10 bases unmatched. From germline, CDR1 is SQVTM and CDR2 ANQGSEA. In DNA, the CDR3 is TGCAGCGTCGAGGGTCGGACAGGGGGGACCTACGAGCAGTACTTC. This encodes CSVEGRTGGTYEQYF.

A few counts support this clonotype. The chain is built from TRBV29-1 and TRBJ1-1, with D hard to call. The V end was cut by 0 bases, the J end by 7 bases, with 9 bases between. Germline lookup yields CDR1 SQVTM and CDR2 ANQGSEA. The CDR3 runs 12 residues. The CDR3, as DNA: TGCAGCGTTGAAGATTGGGCGGATGAAGCTTTCTTT. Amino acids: CSVEDWADEAFF.

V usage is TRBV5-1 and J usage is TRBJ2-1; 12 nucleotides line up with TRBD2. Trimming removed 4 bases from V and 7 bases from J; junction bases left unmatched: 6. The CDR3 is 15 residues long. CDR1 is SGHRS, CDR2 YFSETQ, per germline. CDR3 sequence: CASSATSGRANEQFF. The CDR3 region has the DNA TGCGCCAGCAGCGCGACTAGCGGGAGAGCGAATGAGCAGTTCTTC.

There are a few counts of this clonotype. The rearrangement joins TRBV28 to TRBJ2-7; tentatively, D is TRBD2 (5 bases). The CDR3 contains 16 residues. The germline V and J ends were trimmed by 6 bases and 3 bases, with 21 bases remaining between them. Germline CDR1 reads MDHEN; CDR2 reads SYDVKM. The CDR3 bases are TGTGCCAGCAGGGGTACCACCGCGACTACTTACTACGAGCAGTACTTC. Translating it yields CASRGTTATTYYEQYF.